The 24 T cell receptor beta chains given below trace back to one sample, sequenced in a study of blood T cell repertoires in COVID-19. Some clones are missing from TCRdb's copy, which holds only in-frame ones; the method was immunoSEQ multiplex PCR. The sample includes 250,000 to 300,000 clones, approximately 89% seen only once; the top ten take around 2.2%. The source material was peripheral blood. These receptors originate from a woman in her thirties with COVID-19, enrolled during active disease.

This clone was observed a few times. The chain employs TRBV5-1 and TRBJ2-7; no reliable D call. CDR3 size: 14 residues. Trimming stripped 0 bases from V and 0 bases from J, with 7 bases between. Germline loops: CDR1 SGHRS, CDR2 YFSETQ. This CDR3 is CASSLDSSSYEQYF. CDR3 nucleotide sequence: TGCGCCAGCAGCTTGGACTCAAGCTCCTACGAGCAGTACTTC.

The CDR3 loop is CAISEQGLGEQYF. The CDR3 DNA reads as TGTGCCATCAGTGAACAGGGGCTCGGGGAGCAGTACTTC. This rearrangement joins TRBV10-3 to TRBJ2-7; TRBD1 agrees at 7 bases. Germline V gene data show CDR1 as ENHRY and CDR2 as SYGVKD. This CDR3 region has 13 residues. J gave up 7 bases and V 3 bases, and 6 bases lay outside the gene matches.

CDR3 amino acids: CASRLRGVQPQHF. DNA for the CDR3: TGTGCCAGCAGGCTCAGAGGAGTTCAGCCCCAGCATTTT. The chain joins TRBV28 to TRBJ1-5; D gene unclear. Germline V gives CDR1 MDHEN, CDR2 SYDVKM. The CDR3 totals 13 residues. V was clipped by 6 bases and J by 6 bases, with 12 bases between them.

The chain employs TRBV7-8 and TRBJ1-6; D is unresolved. Trimming cost V 3 bases and J 1 base, with 4 bases left between them. Germline V gives CDR1 SGHVS, CDR2 FQNEAQ. The CDR3 has 14 amino acids. CDR3 amino acids: CASSLRSYNSPLHF. The CDR3 DNA reads TGTGCCAGCAGCTTGAGATCCTATAATTCACCCCTCCACTTT.

The V and J genes are TRBV19 and TRBJ2-5; 8 bases match TRBD2. Germline CDR1 and CDR2: LNHDA and SQIVND (reference sequence). V lost 5 bases, J lost 5 bases, and 13 bases stayed unmatched. The CDR3 has 16 amino acids. For the CDR3, the DNA is TGTGCCAGTAGTTTGGCCAGCGGGAGTTCTGGTGAGACCCAGTACTTC. Its translation: CASSLASGSSGETQYF.

The rearrangement joins TRBV9 to TRBJ2-3; 7 bases align to TRBD2. The junction had 4 bases not matched to a gene; V was cut back by 3 bases and J by 0 bases. The germline gives CDR1 SGDLS, CDR2 YYNGEE. The CDR3 length is 15 residues. CDR3 nucleotides: TGTGCCAGCAGCGATAGGCGGGGGAGCACAGATACGCAGTATTTT. Translating it yields CASSDRRGSTDTQYF.

The genes are TRBV10-1 and TRBJ1-3; D uncertain. This CDR3 is 14 amino acids long. Trimming left V 2 bases short and J 0 bases short, with 5 bases between. Germline lookup yields CDR1 WNHNN and CDR2 SYGVQD (reference sequence). Here the CDR3 reads CASSEDFSGNTIYF. As DNA, the CDR3 is TGCGCCAGCAGTGAGGACTTCTCTGGAAACACCATATATTTT.

This clone has a single count. CDR3 in DNA: TGCGCCAGCAGCCTCCTAGCGGGAGAGGGGTACAATGAGCAGTTCTTC. Encoded protein: CASSLLAGEGYNEQFF. This chain joins TRBV5-1 and TRBJ2-1; 10 bases are a match to TRBD2. Germline V lookup: CDR1 SGHRS, CDR2 YFSETQ. J was trimmed by 4 bases and V by 4 bases; bases with no gene match: 8. This CDR3 region has 16 residues.

The rearrangement joins TRBV7-6 to TRBJ2-7; D may be TRBD1 (6 bases). Trimming removed 6 bases at V and 5 bases at J, with 20 bases between. Germline V gene sequence: CDR1 SGHVS, CDR2 FNYEAQ. CDR3 length: 15 amino acids. The CDR3 region has the DNA TGTGCCAGCAGTCACGGCACAGGGATAGAGGACGAGCAGTACTTC. This codes for CASSHGTGIEDEQYF.

This sequence joins TRBV6-2 or TRBV6-3 and TRBJ1-4; weak D call: TRBD1 (5 bases). CDR1 MNHEY and CDR2 SVGEGT come from the germline V gene. This CDR3 contains 15 residues. V shed 0 bases and J shed 0 bases, with 5 bases lying between them. CDR3 DNA: TGTGCCAGCAGTTACTCAGGGGCAACTAATGAAAAACTGTTTTTT. The encoded protein is CASSYSGATNEKLFF.

The chain joins TRBV19 to TRBJ1-1, with D possibly matching TRBD1 (5 bases). Trimming pared 6 bases from V and 1 base from J, leaving 12 bases between. The CDR3 totals 14 residues. Germline CDR1 LNHDA, CDR2 SQIVND (reference sequence). DNA for the CDR3: TGTGCCAGTAGGCAGGGCGGGGGGAACACTGAAGCTTTCTTT. Translated: CASRQGGGNTEAFF.

The V call is TRBV10-3, the J call TRBJ1-4; D remains ambiguous. Germline V lookup: CDR1 ENHRY, CDR2 SYGVKD. Trimming removed 3 bases at V and 8 bases at J, with 4 bases between. The length of the CDR3 is 11 residues. Written as DNA, the CDR3 is TGTGCCATCAGTGATGGCGAAAAACTGTTTTTT. The encoded protein is CAISDGEKLFF.

This clone was seen a single time. The V call is TRBV5-1, the J call TRBJ1-5, with 10 bases fitting TRBD1. This CDR3 contains 15 residues. V lost 5 bases, J lost 5 bases, and 7 bases stayed unmatched. Germline V CDR1 and CDR2: SGHRS, YFSETQ. CDR3 amino acids: CASSYTGTGDQPQHF. Written as DNA, the CDR3 is TGCGCCAGCAGTTATACCGGGACAGGGGATCAGCCCCAGCATTTT.

As regards this clone: Other DNA sequences of this sample code for an identical CDR3. The chain recombines TRBV7-3 with TRBJ2-3, with TRBD2 matching 9 bases. From germline, CDR1 is SGHTA and CDR2 FQGTGA. V lost 5 bases, J lost 2 bases, and 5 bases stayed unmatched. CDR3 size: 15 residues. CDR3 in amino acids: CASSLVAGDTDTQYF. CDR3 bases: TGTGCCAGCAGCCTGGTAGCGGGAGACACAGATACGCAGTATTTT.

The chain uses TRBV4-1 and TRBJ1-2, with D possibly being TRBD1 (6 bases). V lost 1 base and J lost 4, with 13 bases in between. Germline loops: CDR1 MGHRA, CDR2 YSYEKL. CDR3 length equals 15 residues. CDR3 residues: CASSQVGQGPYGYTF. In nucleotides, the CDR3 is TGCGCCAGCAGCCAAGTAGGTCAGGGGCCCTATGGCTACACCTTC.

CDR3 sequence: CSVEDSPGGAYGYTF. CDR3 DNA sequence: TGCAGCGTTGAAGACAGCCCGGGGGGGGCCTATGGCTACACCTTC. V gene TRBV29-1 combines with J gene TRBJ1-2; TRBD1 is a possible D gene (6 bases). Trimming pared 0 bases from V and 4 bases from J, leaving 15 bases between. This CDR3 comprises 15 residues. Germline loops: CDR1 SQVTM, CDR2 ANQGSEA.

This chain uses TRBV27 with TRBJ2-2, with a possible D match to TRBD1 (6 bases). Germline CDR1 is MNHEY and CDR2 is SMNVEV (reference sequence). The CDR3 sequence is 12 residues long. Trimming pared 6 bases from V and 7 bases from J, leaving 9 bases between. This chain's CDR3 is CASSRGDGELFF. The DNA of the CDR3 is TGTGCCAGCAGCAGGGGTGACGGGGAGCTGTTTTTT.

V usage is TRBV6-5 and J usage is TRBJ2-5; D is perhaps TRBD2 (5 bases). The CDR3 sequence is 14 residues long. Germline values: CDR1 MNHEY, CDR2 SVGAGI. Trimming removed 6 bases at V and 1 base at J, with 12 bases between. Here the CDR3 DNA reads TGTGCCAGCAGCCCGATGGGAGTCCAAGAGACCCAGTACTTC. As protein: CASSPMGVQETQYF.

The V and J genes are TRBV15 and TRBJ1-2, with a weak D call TRBD1 (5 bases). This CDR3 is built from 15 residues. Trimming shortened V by 1 base and J by 2 bases, and 11 bases separated the two germline ends. Germline lookup yields CDR1 LNHNV and CDR2 YYDKDF (reference sequence). As DNA, the CDR3 is TGTGCCACCAGCAGAGTGGCAGGGCTAAACTATGGCTACACCTTC. Amino acids: CATSRVAGLNYGYTF.

This chain joins TRBV9 and TRBJ1-4; D is possibly TRBD1 (6 bases). This CDR3 has 15 residues. V was cut by 2 bases and J by 3 bases, with 11 bases left in between. CDR1 is SGDLS and CDR2 is YYNGEE in the germline V gene. The DNA for the CDR3 is TGTGCCAGCAGCGTCCGGACAGACGCTAATGAAAAACTGTTTTTT. Protein: CASSVRTDANEKLFF.

The V gene is TRBV18, the J gene TRBJ1-1; the match to TRBD1 covers 7 bases. Germline V lookup: CDR1 KGHSH, CDR2 LQKENI. Trimming cost V 2 bases and J 5 bases; bases outside gene matches: 2. The CDR3 is 13 residues long. The CDR3 here is CASSPAGGTEAFF. In DNA, the CDR3 is TGTGCCAGCTCACCAGCAGGGGGGACTGAAGCTTTCTTT.

The V call is TRBV3-1 (or the pseudogene TRBV3-2), the J call TRBJ2-3, with 10 bases that match TRBD2. CDR1 is LGHDT and CDR2 is YNNKEL in the germline V gene (reference sequence). V lost 2 bases to trimming and J lost 4 bases; unmatched junction nucleotides: 9. CDR3 length: 17 amino acids. In nucleotides, the CDR3 is TGTGCCAGCAGCCAATCTACCGGGACTAGCGAGCCAGATACGCAGTATTTT. It yields the protein CASSQSTGTSEPDTQYF.

This rearrangement joins TRBV7-2 to TRBJ1-1, with TRBD1 identical over 8 bases. Per the germline V gene, CDR1 is SGHTA and CDR2 is FQGNSA. V dropped 5 bases and J dropped 4; count of bases not matched to a gene: 12. This CDR3 comprises 16 residues. The CDR3 DNA reads TGTGCCAGCAGCACAAACAGGGGGATCATGACCACTGAAGCTTTCTTT. Translation: CASSTNRGIMTTEAFF. The variable domain in full, with the rest retrieved from reference TRBV7-2 and TRBJ1-1, is GAGVSQSPSNKVTEKGKDVELRCDPISGHTALYWYRQSLGQGLEFLIYFQGNSAPDKSGLPSDRFSAERTGGSVSTLTIQRTQQEDSAVYLCASSTNRGIMTTEAFFGQGTRLTVV.

The gene calls are TRBV24-1 and TRBJ2-5; 11 positions match TRBD2. This CDR3 is 17 amino acids long. V shed 5 bases and J 5 bases; nucleotides not matched to a gene: 12. The germline V gene has CDR1 KGHDR and CDR2 SFDVKD. Written as DNA, the CDR3 is TGTGCCACCAGTGCCGGGACTAGCGGAAAAGGGGTGGAGACCCAGTACTTC. Translated: CATSAGTSGKGVETQYF.